This T cell receptor (beta chain) was recorded in a study of OX40 agonist ivuxolimab in advanced cancers. About the study: Partial responses occurred in Three dose-escalation patients, one with hepatocellular carcinoma and two with cutaneous melanoma.

The CDR3 loop spans 15 amino acids. Germline assignment: CDR1 SEHNR and CDR2 FQNEAQ (reference sequence). Deletions cut 5 bases from V and 0 bases from J, with 11 bases between. Exclusion of a patient followed from autoimmune disease history or systemic immunosuppression. Produced via immunoSEQ multiplex PCR; TCRdb's table is partial and in-frame only. Here the sample spans tens of thousands of clones, around nine tenths being singletons. Study results and caveats: Antigen specificity was not determined for the expanded peripheral T cells. Both CD4+ and CD8+ T cell populations in blood had undergone clonal expansion by week 6 at 0.1 to 3.0 mg/kg.

A remark on this clone: Its antigen remains unidentified.

This TCR was recovered from an adult with an advanced solid tumor such as melanoma, head and neck, liver or kidney cancer. This material consisted of CD4+ or CD8+ T cells sorted from blood, taken in a trial of the OX40 agonist ivuxolimab. The V gene is TRBV7-9, the J gene TRBJ1-3; tentatively, D is TRBD1 (6 bases). The CDR3 spells CASSQGGVSGNTIYF. The DNA of the CDR3 is TGTGCCAGCAGCCAAGGGGGAGTCTCTGGAAACACCATATATTTT.